This T cell receptor (beta chain) was captured by sequencing in a study of T-cell memory formation after mild COVID-19. This clonotype turned up a few times. This CDR3 spans 12 amino acids. The V and J ends lost 5 bases and 6 bases respectively, with 11 bases between them. From germline, CDR1 is SEHNR and CDR2 FQNEAQ (reference sequence). TCRdb ran MiXCR on the 5' RACE reads and lists one entry per CDR3 protein. The data contain about 140,000 distinct CDR3 sequences, 20% to 25% of them singletons. This receptor was obtained from an adult woman who had mild COVID-19 (a few samples of this study predate the infection). Cell type and time point are not known. Sequenced input: PBMCs or a T cell subset sorted from them (not recorded which). The chain uses TRBV7-9 and TRBJ2-7; the D is unclear. This chain's CDR3 is CASSPDPGEQYF. The CDR3, as DNA: TGTGCCAGCAGCCCGGACCCGGGCGAGCAGTACTTC.